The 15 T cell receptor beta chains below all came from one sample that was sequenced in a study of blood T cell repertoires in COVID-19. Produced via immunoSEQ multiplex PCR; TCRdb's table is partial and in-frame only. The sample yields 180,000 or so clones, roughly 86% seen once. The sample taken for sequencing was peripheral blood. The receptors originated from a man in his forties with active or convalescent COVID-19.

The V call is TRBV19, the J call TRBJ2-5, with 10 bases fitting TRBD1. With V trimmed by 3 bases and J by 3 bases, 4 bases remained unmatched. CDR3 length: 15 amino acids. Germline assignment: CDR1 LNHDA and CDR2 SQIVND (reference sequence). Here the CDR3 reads CASSIWGQGKETQYF. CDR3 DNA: TGTGCCAGTAGTATTTGGGGACAGGGGAAAGAGACCCAGTACTTC.

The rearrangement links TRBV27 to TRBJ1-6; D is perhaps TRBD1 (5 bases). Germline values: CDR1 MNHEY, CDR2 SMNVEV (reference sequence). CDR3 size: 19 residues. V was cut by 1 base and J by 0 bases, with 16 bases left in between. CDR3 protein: CASSLFHDSTGSYNSPLHF. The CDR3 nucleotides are TGTGCCAGCAGTTTATTTCACGACAGCACGGGCTCCTATAATTCACCCCTCCACTTT.

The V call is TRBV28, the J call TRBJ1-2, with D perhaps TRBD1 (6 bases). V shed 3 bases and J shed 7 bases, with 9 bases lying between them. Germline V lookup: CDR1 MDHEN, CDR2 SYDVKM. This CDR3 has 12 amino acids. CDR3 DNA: TGTGCCAGCAGTTTGCAAGGGGGTGGCTACACCTTC. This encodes CASSLQGGGYTF.

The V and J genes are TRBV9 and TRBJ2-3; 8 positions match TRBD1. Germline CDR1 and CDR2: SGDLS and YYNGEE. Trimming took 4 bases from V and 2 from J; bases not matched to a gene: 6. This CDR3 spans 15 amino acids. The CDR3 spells CASSPSGQVTDTQYF. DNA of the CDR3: TGTGCCAGCAGCCCCTCGGGACAGGTCACAGATACGCAGTATTTT.

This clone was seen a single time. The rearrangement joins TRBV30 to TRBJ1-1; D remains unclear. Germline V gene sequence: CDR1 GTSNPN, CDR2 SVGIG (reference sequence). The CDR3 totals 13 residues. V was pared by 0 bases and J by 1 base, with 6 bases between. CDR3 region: CAWSVLKNTEAFF. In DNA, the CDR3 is TGTGCCTGGAGTGTACTCAAGAACACTGAAGCTTTCTTT.

CDR3 nucleotide sequence: TGTGCCAGCAGCATGACAGGAGAGGGGACTGAAGCTTTCTTT. Protein sequence: CASSMTGEGTEAFF. The V and J genes are TRBV7-2 and TRBJ1-1; a weak D match, TRBD1 (6 bases). Germline CDR1 and CDR2: SGHTA and FQGNSA. V was clipped by 5 bases and J by 5 bases, with 15 bases between them. CDR3 length equals 14 residues. Looking up the rest from reference TRBV7-2 and TRBJ1-1 gives the full variable domain: GAGVSQSPSNKVTEKGKDVELRCDPISGHTALYWYRQSLGQGLEFLIYFQGNSAPDKSGLPSDRFSAERTGGSVSTLTIQRTQQEDSAVYLCASSMTGEGTEAFFGQGTRLTVV.

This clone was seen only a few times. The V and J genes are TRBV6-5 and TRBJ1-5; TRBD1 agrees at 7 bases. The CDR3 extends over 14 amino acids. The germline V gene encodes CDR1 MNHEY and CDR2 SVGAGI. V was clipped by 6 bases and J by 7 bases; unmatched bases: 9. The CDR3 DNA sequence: TGTGCCAGCAGCAAAGGAGAGGGGGCGCAGCCCCAGCATTTT. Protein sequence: CASSKGEGAQPQHF.

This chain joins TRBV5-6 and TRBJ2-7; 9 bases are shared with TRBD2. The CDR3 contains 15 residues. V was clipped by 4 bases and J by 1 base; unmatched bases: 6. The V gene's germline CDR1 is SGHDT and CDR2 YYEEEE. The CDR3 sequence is CASSPTTSGSYEQYF. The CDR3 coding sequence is TGTGCCAGCAGCCCGACAACTAGCGGGTCCTACGAGCAGTACTTC.

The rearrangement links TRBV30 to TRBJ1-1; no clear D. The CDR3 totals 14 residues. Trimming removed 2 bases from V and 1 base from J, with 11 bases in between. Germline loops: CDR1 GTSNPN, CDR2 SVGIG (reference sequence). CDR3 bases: TGTGCCTGGAGTTTTGAGGGAGAGAACACTGAAGCTTTCTTT. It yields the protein CAWSFEGENTEAFF.

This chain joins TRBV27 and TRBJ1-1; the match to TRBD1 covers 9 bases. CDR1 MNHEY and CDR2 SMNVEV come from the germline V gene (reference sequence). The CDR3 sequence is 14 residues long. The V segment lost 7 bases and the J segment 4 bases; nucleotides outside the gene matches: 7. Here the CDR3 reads CASKHRGLGTEAFF. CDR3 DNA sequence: TGTGCCAGCAAGCACAGGGGGCTGGGCACTGAAGCTTTCTTT.

CDR3 sequence (DNA): TGTGCCAGCAGCTCCGGGACAGAGTATGGCTACACCTTC. Its translation: CASSSGTEYGYTF. The chain combines TRBV28 with TRBJ1-2; 7 bases line up with TRBD1. The ends lost 6 bases at V and 5 bases at J; junction bases unmatched: 6. The CDR3 is 13 residues long. Germline-derived CDR1 and CDR2 are MDHEN and SYDVKM.

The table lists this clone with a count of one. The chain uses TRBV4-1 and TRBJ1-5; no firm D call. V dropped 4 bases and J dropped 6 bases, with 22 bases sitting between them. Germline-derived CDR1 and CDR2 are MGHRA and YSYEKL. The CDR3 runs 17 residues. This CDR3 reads CASSRLFEGRVGQPQHF. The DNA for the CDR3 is TGCGCCAGCAGCCGCCTTTTTGAGGGTAGAGTAGGTCAGCCCCAGCATTTT.

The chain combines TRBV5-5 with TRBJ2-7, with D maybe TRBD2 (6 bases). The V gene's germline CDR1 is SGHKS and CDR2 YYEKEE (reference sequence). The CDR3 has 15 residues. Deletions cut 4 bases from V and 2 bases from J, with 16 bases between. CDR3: CASSPPRGPPYEQYF. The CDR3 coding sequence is TGTGCCAGCAGCCCCCCGCGGGGCCCCCCCTACGAGCAGTACTTC.

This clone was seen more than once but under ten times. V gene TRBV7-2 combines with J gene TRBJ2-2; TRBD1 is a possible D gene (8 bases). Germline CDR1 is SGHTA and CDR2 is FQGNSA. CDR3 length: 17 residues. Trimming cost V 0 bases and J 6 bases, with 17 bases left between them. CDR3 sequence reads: CASSLARGTGASGELFF. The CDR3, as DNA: TGTGCCAGCAGCTTAGCGCGGGGGACAGGTGCCTCCGGGGAGCTGTTTTTT.

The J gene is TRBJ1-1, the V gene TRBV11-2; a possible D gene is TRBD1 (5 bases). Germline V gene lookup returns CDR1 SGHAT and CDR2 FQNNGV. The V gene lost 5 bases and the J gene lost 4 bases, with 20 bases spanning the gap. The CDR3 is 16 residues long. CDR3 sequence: CASSARTGGESTEAFF. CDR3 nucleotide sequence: TGTGCCAGCAGCGCCCGAACGGGGGGGGAGAGCACTGAAGCTTTCTTT.